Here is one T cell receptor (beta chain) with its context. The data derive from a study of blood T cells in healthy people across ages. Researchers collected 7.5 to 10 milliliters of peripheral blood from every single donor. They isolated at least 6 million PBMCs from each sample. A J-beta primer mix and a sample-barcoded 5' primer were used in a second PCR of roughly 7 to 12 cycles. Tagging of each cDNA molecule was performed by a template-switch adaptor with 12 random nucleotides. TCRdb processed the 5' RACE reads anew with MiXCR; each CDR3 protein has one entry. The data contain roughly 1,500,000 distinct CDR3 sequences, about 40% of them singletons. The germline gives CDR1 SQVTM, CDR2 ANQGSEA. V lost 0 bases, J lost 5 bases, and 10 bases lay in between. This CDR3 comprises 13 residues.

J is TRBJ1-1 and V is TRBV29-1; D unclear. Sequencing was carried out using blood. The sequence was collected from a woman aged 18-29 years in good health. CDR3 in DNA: TGCAGCGTTGAAGATCCAGCCGGGACTGAAGCTTTCTTT. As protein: CSVEDPAGTEAFF.